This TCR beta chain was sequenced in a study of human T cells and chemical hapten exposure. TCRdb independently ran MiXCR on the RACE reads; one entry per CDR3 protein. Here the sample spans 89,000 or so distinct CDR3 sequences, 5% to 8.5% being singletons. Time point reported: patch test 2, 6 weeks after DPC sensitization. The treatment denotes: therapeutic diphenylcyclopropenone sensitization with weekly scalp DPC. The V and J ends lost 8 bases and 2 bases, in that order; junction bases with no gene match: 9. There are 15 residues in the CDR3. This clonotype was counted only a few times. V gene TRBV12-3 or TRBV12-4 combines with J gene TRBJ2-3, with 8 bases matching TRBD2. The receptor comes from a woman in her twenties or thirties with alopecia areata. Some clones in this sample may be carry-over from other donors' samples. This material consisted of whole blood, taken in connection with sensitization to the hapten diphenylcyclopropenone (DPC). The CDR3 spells CASDLFSGATDTQYF. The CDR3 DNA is TGTGCCAGCGACCTGTTTAGCGGGGCCACAGATACGCAGTATTTT.